This T cell receptor (beta chain) was recorded in a study of identical twins. This CDR3 region has 13 residues. With 6 bases clipped from V and 9 bases from J, the junction kept 7 bases outside the gene matches. TCRdb itself ran the 5' RACE reads through MiXCR, one entry per CDR3 protein. Of 400,000 to 650,000 distinct CDR3 sequences listed, roughly 21% were seen once; the top ten hold around 0.9%. These sequences were also reported in another study, on T cells expressing NK-cell markers.

Source material: CD4+ T cells sorted from blood. The clonotype comes from a woman between 18 and 29 years old in good health. V usage is TRBV12-3 or TRBV12-4 and J usage is TRBJ2-1, with 8 bases aligning to TRBD1. The CDR3 here is CASRGQVFTEQFF. As DNA, the CDR3 is TGTGCCAGCAGGGGACAGGTTTTTACTGAGCAGTTCTTC.